This is a list of T cell receptor beta chains from one sample in a study of cytomegalovirus exposure and HLA in healthy donors. The repertoire was sequenced with immunoSEQ multiplex PCR; TCRdb's copy has only in-frame clones and lacks some. The table has 150,000 to 160,000 clones, roughly 80% seen once. Material for sequencing was PBMCs. All receptors come from a man aged 25 to 45 in good health and CMV-seropositive. CDR3s include the opening cysteine and the closing phenylalanine or tryptophan. The D gene is left open where the match is weak. Expanded clones get a size class; other rows say once, few or many, or leave the size out.

-,TRBD1,TRBV5-1,TRBJ2-5,CASTPQGAETQYF,TGCGCCAGCACACCACAGGGGGCAGAGACCCAGTACTTC
-,TRBD2,TRBV7-9,TRBJ2-7,CASSLGSGIYEQYF,TGTGCCAGCAGCTTAGGGAGCGGGATCTACGAGCAGTACTTC
-,-,TRBV5-5,TRBJ1-4,CASSLSGGHQGEKLFF,TGTGCCAGCAGCTTGAGCGGGGGACACCAGGGGGAAAAACTGTTTTTT
few,TRBD1,TRBV27,TRBJ1-2,CASSFGQGRGYTF,TGTGCCAGCAGTTTTGGACAGGGAAGGGGCTACACCTTC
-,TRBD1,TRBV11-1,TRBJ2-1,CASSRYGTGDNEQFF,TGTGCCAGCAGCCGTTACGGGACAGGTGACAATGAGCAGTTCTTC
-,-,TRBV5-4,TRBJ2-3,CASSLGGFAGNPTDTQYF,TGTGCCAGCAGCCTTGGAGGTTTCGCGGGGAACCCCACAGATACGCAGTATTTT
-,TRBD1,TRBV19,TRBJ1-4,CASSIVRGDGNEKLFF,TGTGCCAGTAGTATAGTCAGGGGGGACGGTAATGAAAAACTGTTTTTT
once,-,TRBV19,TRBJ1-1,CASTPRDSRRAEAFF,TGTGCCAGCACCCCGAGGGACTCCCGACGCGCTGAAGCTTTCTTT
-,TRBD1,TRBV5-4,TRBJ2-1,CASSSSQGAQNYNEQFF,TGTGCCAGCAGCTCATCACAGGGGGCGCAGAACTACAATGAGCAGTTCTTC
-,-,TRBV10-1,TRBJ1-2,CASIISPRPDRIYGYTF,TGCGCCAGCATCATCTCCCCACGGCCCGACAGAATCTATGGCTACACCTTC
-,-,TRBV29-1,TRBJ2-6,CSVEGSSVAGANVLTF,TGCAGCGTTGAGGGCAGTTCTGTAGCTGGGGCCAACGTCCTGACTTTC
few,-,TRBV5-5,TRBJ2-5,CASSRQETQYF,TGTGCCAGCAGCCGCCAAGAGACCCAGTACTTC
-,TRBD2,TRBV11-1,TRBJ2-3,CASSLGLAVPGRTQYF,TGTGCCAGCAGCCTCGGACTAGCGGTCCCTGGGAGGACGCAGTATTTT
-,TRBD2,TRBV2,TRBJ2-1,CASNSRGGRDYNEQFF,TGTGCCAGCAATTCCCGGGGCGGGAGGGACTACAATGAGCAGTTCTTC
-,TRBD2,TRBV7-3,TRBJ2-3,CASSITSGGSFTDTQYF,TGTGCCAGCAGCATTACTAGCGGGGGGTCTTTCACAGATACGCAGTATTTT
-,TRBD1,TRBV27,TRBJ1-6,CASSLGTGGNSPLHF,TGTGCCAGCAGTTTAGGGACAGGGGGCAATTCACCCCTCCACTTT
once,TRBD2,TRBV19,TRBJ2-3,CASKNRGDSTDTQYF,TGTGCCAGTAAGAATCGGGGGGATAGCACAGATACGCAGTATTTT
-,-,TRBV4-2,TRBJ1-6,CASSQGALSSYNSPLHF,TGTGCCAGCAGCCAAGGGGCCTTAAGCTCCTATAATTCACCCCTCCACTTT
-,-,TRBV28,TRBJ2-1,CASSFYPGEQFF,TGTGCCAGCAGTTTTTACCCCGGTGAGCAGTTCTTC
-,-,TRBV18,TRBJ1-1,CASSPLLREEAFF,TGTGCCAGCTCACCCCTTCTGAGGGAGGAAGCTTTCTTT
once,-,TRBV25-1,TRBJ1-1,CASSDRYLNTEAFF,TGTGCCAGCAGTGACAGGTACCTGAACACTGAAGCTTTCTTT
-,-,TRBV7-9,TRBJ2-3,CASSSAGTDTQYF,TGTGCCAGCAGCTCCGCGGGGACAGATACGCAGTATTTT
-,TRBD1,TRBV5-6,TRBJ1-2,CASSLGQGAGGYTF,TGTGCCAGCAGCTTAGGACAGGGGGCAGGTGGCTACACCTTC
-,TRBD1,TRBV5-1,TRBJ1-1,CASSLAGGDSTEAFF,TGCGCCAGCAGCTTGGCCGGGGGGGACAGCACTGAAGCTTTCTTT
-,-,TRBV18,TRBJ1-3,CASSLDSNPGNTIYF,TGTGCCAGCTCACTAGACAGTAACCCTGGAAACACCATATATTTT
-,-,TRBV9,TRBJ2-7,CASSVEGGGPYEQYF,TGTGCCAGCAGCGTAGAAGGGGGGGGACCCTACGAGCAGTACTTC
few,-,TRBV19,TRBJ2-7,CASSKRNPSSYEQYF,TGTGCCAGTAGTAAGCGTAACCCGAGCTCCTACGAGCAGTACTTC
-,-,TRBV7-7,TRBJ2-7,CASSLHMAYEQYF,TGTGCTAGCAGCCTCCACATGGCCTACGAGCAGTACTTC
-,-,TRBV4-1,TRBJ2-3,CASSHLPAGGADTQYF,TGCGCCAGCAGCCACCTCCCGGCTGGGGGCGCAGATACGCAGTATTTT